What follows is one T cell receptor (beta chain) and its context. This sample was included in a study of shared clonotypes between healthy human individuals. The assay was run at deep level. Genomic DNA (from each subset) was split evenly across several immunoSEQ plates. The method was immunoSEQ multiplex PCR; TCRdb's version includes in-frame clones alone and lacks a portion of them. The repertoire has approximately 2.5 million clones, 80% to 95% of them found once; the top ten carry roughly 0.39%. The V segment lost 8 bases and the J segment 4 bases; nucleotides outside the gene matches: 10. This CDR3 is 14 amino acids long. Germline loops: CDR1 MNHNS, CDR2 SASEGT.

The source of this sequence is a man younger than 35 in good health. Some clones in this sample may be carry-over from other donors' samples. The V gene is TRBV6-1, the J gene TRBJ1-2, with 7 bases aligning to TRBD1. Sequencing was done on a sample of naive CD4+ T cells from PBMCs. Specified subset: CD45RA+ positively selected. The CDR3 coding sequence is TGTGCCAGCGGGACAGAGATTAGGGGCTATGGCTACACCTTC. Residues: CASGTEIRGYGYTF.